Listed below are T cell receptor beta chains from one sample, sequenced in a study of blood T cells in healthy people across ages. Each CDR3 protein gets one entry after TCRdb re-called the 5' RACE reads with MiXCR. Of roughly 500,000 distinct CDR3 sequences in the sample, about 26% were seen once. Sequenced: blood. The receptors were gathered from a woman in her 70s in good health. CDR3s include the opening cysteine and the closing phenylalanine or tryptophan. Fields, in order: D gene, J gene, V gene, CDR3 protein. A D gene is named only where the DNA matches it firmly.

- TRBJ2-3 TRBV19 CASSSIHRGTDTQYF
TRBD1 TRBJ2-1 TRBV18 CASSPGQGARNEQFF
- - TRBV20-1 CSAPVGPPQYF
TRBD1 TRBJ2-5 TRBV10-3 CAISDAGTGRRTQYF
- TRBJ1-1 TRBV29-1 CSGTLIGTEAFF
TRBD2 TRBJ2-7 TRBV6-2/TRBV6-3 CASSYGRSTSVYEQYF
TRBD2 TRBJ2-5 TRBV7-8 CASSLLAGDMTQYF
- TRBJ1-2 TRBV20-1 CSARDSGRVYAF
TRBD1 TRBJ2-7 TRBV10-3 CAISADRLDEQYF
- TRBJ2-6 TRBV6-1 CASIGRSSGANVLTF
TRBD1 TRBJ2-7 TRBV6-2/TRBV6-3 CASSRLRDRSREQYF
TRBD1 TRBJ2-3 TRBV7-6 CSSGQGASTDTQYF
- TRBJ2-3 TRBV24-1 CATSDWRGTDTQYF
- TRBJ2-5 TRBV5-1 CASSWGRPSEETQYF
- TRBJ1-5 TRBV20-1 CSVMGRPNQPQHF
- TRBJ2-6 TRBV2 CASSVGSGANVLTF
- TRBJ1-2 TRBV7-2 CASSSRSPNYGYTF
TRBD1 TRBJ2-1 TRBV5-1 CASSHGGTGAYNEQFF
TRBD2 TRBJ2-7 TRBV20-1 CSARASGGKKQYF
- TRBJ2-5 TRBV7-9 CASKLITQETQYF
TRBD2 TRBJ2-3 TRBV27 CASSLNGGVAAGVPTDTQYF
TRBD2 TRBJ2-7 TRBV7-6 CASSSFAGGTAFSSRYEQYF
TRBD2 - TRBV5-1 CASSLSSGGYEQYF
TRBD1 TRBJ2-2 TRBV5-1 CASSLKGAGNTGELFF
TRBD2 TRBJ2-3 TRBV3-1 CASSQPGTSGVDTQYF
- TRBJ2-5 TRBV29-1 CSVARETQYF
TRBD2 TRBJ2-3 TRBV9 CASSVRSGTSGTDTQYF
- TRBJ2-3 TRBV12-3/TRBV12-4 CASMSVFRTDTQYF
- TRBJ1-1 TRBV6-2/TRBV6-3 CAIGRAAEAFF
- TRBJ1-1 TRBV20-1 CSARSPSYLGQIFSTEAFF
TRBD2 TRBJ2-1 TRBV7-2 CPSSLGLEYNEQFF
TRBD2 TRBJ2-5 TRBV11-2 CASSLARGGAGETQYF
- TRBJ1-6 TRBV5-1 CASSLETGSNSPLHF
- TRBJ2-5 TRBV5-1 CASSWGTVSYGQYF
- TRBJ2-3 TRBV9 CATSLAMRDTQYF
- TRBJ2-5 TRBV29-1 CSVRGSETQYF
- TRBJ1-2 TRBV2 CASSFDLQGTGGYTF
TRBD2 TRBJ2-7 TRBV10-3 CAIRPSGVENEQYF
TRBD2 TRBJ2-3 TRBV10-2 CASRGGGGDTQYF
- TRBJ2-5 TRBV14 CASSLIQGGLQETQYF
- - TRBV6-5 CASRRDLNNNEQFF
- - TRBV12-3/TRBV12-4 CASSDGGGHRETQYF
TRBD2 TRBJ2-5 TRBV20-1 CSAGPISGGAETQYF
- TRBJ1-1 TRBV7-9 CASSLFEGTAEAFF
- TRBJ1-1 TRBV29-1 CSVEGGAGMTEAFF
TRBD2 - TRBV14 CASSSGGGYSEQFF